The 21 T cell receptor beta chains presented below share a single source sample, sequenced in a study of blood T cell repertoires in COVID-19. Here immunoSEQ multiplex PCR was the method, and the copy in TCRdb shows in-frame clones only, minus some. The table has roughly 100,000 clones, approximately 80% seen once. The sequencing sample was made of peripheral blood. Every receptor here comes from a man aged 55-75 years with active or convalescent COVID-19.

CDR3 in DNA: TGTGCCAGCAGTGAATATCGCACAGATACGCAGTATTTT. Translating gives CASSEYRTDTQYF. This chain uses TRBV6-1 with TRBJ2-3; no reliable D call. The V gene lost 2 bases and the J gene lost 1 base, with 4 bases spanning the gap. The CDR3 is 13 residues long. Germline CDR1 and CDR2: MNHNS and SASEGT.

The chain couples TRBV4-1 to TRBJ1-1, with D possibly matching TRBD1 (6 bases). The CDR3 loop spans 17 amino acids. Germline V gene lookup returns CDR1 MGHRA and CDR2 YSYEKL. Trimming pared 2 bases from V and 0 bases from J, leaving 16 bases between. CDR3 nucleotide sequence: TGCGCCAGCAGCCAAACGGTGGGGGCTGACCTGAACACTGAAGCTTTCTTT. Protein sequence: CASSQTVGADLNTEAFF.

This clone was seen more than once but under ten times. The rearrangement joins TRBV7-2 to TRBJ2-6; maybe TRBD2 (5 bases). The CDR3 contains 17 residues. V lost 7 bases to trimming and J lost 0 bases, with 16 bases between them. From germline, CDR1 is SGHTA and CDR2 FQGNSA. CDR3 protein: CASTLTLASSGANVLTF. The DNA for the CDR3 is TGTGCCAGCACCTTGACCTTAGCGTCCTCTGGGGCCAACGTCCTGACTTTC.

The chain joins TRBV6-2 or TRBV6-3 to TRBJ1-1; perhaps TRBD1 as D (5 bases). The CDR3 is 15 residues long. Germline V gives CDR1 MNHEY, CDR2 SVGEGT. Trimming removed 6 bases at V and 1 base at J, with 15 bases between. CDR3: CASSPHRGSNTEAFF. DNA of the CDR3: TGTGCCAGCAGCCCCCATAGGGGCTCGAACACTGAAGCTTTCTTT.

The V gene is TRBV7-3, the J gene TRBJ2-1; TRBD2 matches 9 bases. This CDR3 has 15 amino acids. Looked up from germline, CDR1 is SGHTA and CDR2 is FQGTGA. V was clipped by 5 bases and J by 4 bases; unmatched bases: 6. The DNA for the CDR3 is TGTGCCAGCAGCGATAGCGGGAGCCAGTACAATGAGCAGTTCTTC. It encodes CASSDSGSQYNEQFF.

The chain carries TRBV7-2 and TRBJ2-1; weak D call: TRBD2 (5 bases). The germline gives CDR1 SGHTA, CDR2 FQGNSA. The CDR3 sequence is 14 residues long. Trimming removed 0 bases at V and 3 bases at J, with 6 bases between. The CDR3, as DNA: TGTGCCAGCAGCTTAGCGAGGGACTACAATGAGCAGTTCTTC. Its translation: CASSLARDYNEQFF.

The genes are TRBV28 and TRBJ1-1, with TRBD1 identical over 8 bases. CDR1 and CDR2 (germline): MDHEN, SYDVKM. The length of the CDR3 is 16 residues. After removal of 3 bases from V and 0 bases from J, the junction contained 6 bases not matched to a gene. The CDR3 loop is CASSFNQGALNTEAFF. In nucleotides, the CDR3 is TGTGCCAGCAGTTTCAATCAGGGGGCCCTGAACACTGAAGCTTTCTTT.

The J gene is TRBJ1-5, the V gene TRBV30; D is unclear. V was cut by 2 bases and J by 4 bases, with 12 bases left in between. The CDR3 is made up of 14 amino acids. Germline CDR1 reads GTSNPN; CDR2 reads SVGIG (reference sequence). CDR3 amino acids: CAWSRFQANQPQHF. In DNA, the CDR3 is TGTGCCTGGAGTAGGTTTCAGGCAAATCAGCCCCAGCATTTT.

The chain employs TRBV19 and TRBJ1-2; no firm D call. This CDR3 has 14 residues. Trimming left V 8 bases short and J 0 bases short, with 13 bases between. Per germline, CDR1 LNHDA and CDR2 SQIVND (reference sequence). The CDR3 protein is CASGPTRTNYGYTF. For the CDR3, the DNA is TGTGCCAGTGGCCCGACAAGAACTAACTATGGCTACACCTTC.

The chain combines TRBV20-1 with TRBJ2-7, with a weak D call TRBD2 (6 bases). This CDR3 is 13 amino acids long. V was cut by 3 bases and J by 3 bases, with 12 bases left in between. The germline CDR1 and CDR2 sequences are DFQATT and SNEGSKA (reference sequence). The CDR3 sequence: CSASISGDYEQYF. CDR3 in DNA: TGCAGTGCTAGTATTAGCGGTGACTACGAGCAGTACTTC.

The chain employs TRBV11-2 and TRBJ2-7; 7 bases agree with TRBD1. V shed 5 bases and J 0 bases; nucleotides not matched to a gene: 7. The CDR3 runs 15 residues. Per germline, CDR1 SGHAT and CDR2 FQNNGV. As DNA, the CDR3 is TGTGCCAGCAGCGCGGACCGGGACAGCTCCTACGAGCAGTACGTC. It translates to CASSADRDSSYEQYV.

The chain uses TRBV6-6 and TRBJ2-1; maybe TRBD1 (6 bases). V lost 2 bases to trimming and J lost 0 bases, with 11 bases between them. The CDR3 extends over 16 amino acids. Germline-derived CDR1 and CDR2 are MNHNY and SVGAGI (reference sequence). CDR3 nucleotides: TGTGCCAGCAGTTACGTGGGGGCCCGCTCCTACAATGAGCAGTTCTTC. Translation gives CASSYVGARSYNEQFF.

The J gene is TRBJ2-3, the V gene TRBV29-1, with 11 bases identical to TRBD2. Germline V gene lookup returns CDR1 SQVTM and CDR2 ANQGSEA. This CDR3 is built from 13 residues. With V trimmed by 4 bases and J by 4 bases, 1 base remained unmatched. In DNA, the CDR3 is TGCAGCGTTGTAGCGGGGGGGGCAGATACGCAGTATTTT. It yields the protein CSVVAGGADTQYF.

This rearrangement joins TRBV19 to TRBJ2-7; a possible D gene is TRBD2 (6 bases). The CDR3 is made up of 16 amino acids. Germline loops: CDR1 LNHDA, CDR2 SQIVND (reference sequence). The V end was cut by 4 bases, the J end by 2 bases, with 18 bases between. The CDR3 spells CASSRGGLLPPYEQYF. The CDR3 DNA sequence: TGTGCCAGTAGTAGAGGAGGACTACTTCCCCCCTACGAGCAGTACTTC.

The rearrangement links TRBV5-6 to TRBJ1-1; no clear D gene. The V end lost 0 bases, the J end lost 1 base, and 10 bases lay between the germline ends. Germline V gene lookup returns CDR1 SGHDT and CDR2 YYEEEE. This CDR3 has 15 residues. The CDR3 spells CASSLVASGNTEAFF. The DNA of the CDR3 is TGTGCCAGCAGCTTGGTAGCGTCCGGGAACACTGAAGCTTTCTTT.

V and J are TRBV28 and TRBJ1-1; 7 positions agree with TRBD1. Germline V gives CDR1 MDHEN, CDR2 SYDVKM. The CDR3 is 16 amino acids. V dropped 3 bases and J dropped 0; count of bases not matched to a gene: 7. For the CDR3, the DNA is TGTGCCAGCAGTTTGACAGGGAGTTACCTGAACACTGAAGCTTTCTTT. It encodes CASSLTGSYLNTEAFF. Supplemented by reference TRBV28 and TRBJ1-1, the full variable domain reads DVKVTQSSRYLVKRTGEKVFLECVQDMDHENMFWYRQDPGLGLRLIYFSYDVKMKEKGDIPEGYSVSREKKERFSLILESASTNQTSMYLCASSLTGSYLNTEAFFGQGTRLTVV.

The chain has TRBV5-1 and TRBJ2-3, with 14 bases lining up with TRBD2. This CDR3 has 20 residues. Germline V gives CDR1 SGHRS, CDR2 YFSETQ. The junction had 18 bases not matched to a gene; V was cut back by 4 bases and J by 5 bases. The CDR3 DNA reads as TGCGCCAGCAGCGGAGGACTAGCGGGAGGTGGGGGGCACCTCGGAGATACGCAGTATTTT. Translating it yields CASSGGLAGGGGHLGDTQYF.

The chain links TRBV28 to TRBJ1-2; 8 bases map to TRBD1. V shed 6 bases, J shed 6 bases, and the junction held 12 bases outside the gene matches. Germline V gives CDR1 MDHEN, CDR2 SYDVKM. The CDR3 runs 15 residues. CDR3 amino acids: CASRQTGGGRNGYTF. Written as DNA, the CDR3 is TGTGCCAGCAGGCAAACAGGGGGAGGTAGAAATGGCTACACCTTC.

The V and J genes are TRBV4-1 and TRBJ2-1; TRBD2 aligns across 10 bases. V was clipped by 4 bases and J by 9 bases; unmatched bases: 3. The germline V gene has CDR1 MGHRA and CDR2 YSYEKL. The CDR3 sequence is 13 residues long. The CDR3, as DNA: TGCGCCAGCAGCCCGCGGACTAGCGGTGAGCAGTTCTTC. Amino acid sequence: CASSPRTSGEQFF.

J is TRBJ2-1 and V is TRBV19, with unresolved D. V shed 1 base and J shed 3 bases, with 4 bases lying between them. The germline V gene has CDR1 LNHDA and CDR2 SQIVND (reference sequence). This CDR3 region has 13 residues. Here the CDR3 DNA reads TGTGCCAGTAGTATAGGACACTACAATGAGCAGTTCTTC. This translates into CASSIGHYNEQFF.

The J gene is TRBJ2-1, the V gene TRBV19, with 9 bases lining up with TRBD2. Germline V lookup: CDR1 LNHDA, CDR2 SQIVND (reference sequence). This CDR3 has 14 amino acids. V trimming: 2 bases; J trimming: 9 bases; junction bases outside the gene matches: 5. The CDR3 loop reads CASSISGLASEQFF. The CDR3 bases are TGTGCCAGTAGTATATCGGGACTAGCCAGTGAGCAGTTCTTC.